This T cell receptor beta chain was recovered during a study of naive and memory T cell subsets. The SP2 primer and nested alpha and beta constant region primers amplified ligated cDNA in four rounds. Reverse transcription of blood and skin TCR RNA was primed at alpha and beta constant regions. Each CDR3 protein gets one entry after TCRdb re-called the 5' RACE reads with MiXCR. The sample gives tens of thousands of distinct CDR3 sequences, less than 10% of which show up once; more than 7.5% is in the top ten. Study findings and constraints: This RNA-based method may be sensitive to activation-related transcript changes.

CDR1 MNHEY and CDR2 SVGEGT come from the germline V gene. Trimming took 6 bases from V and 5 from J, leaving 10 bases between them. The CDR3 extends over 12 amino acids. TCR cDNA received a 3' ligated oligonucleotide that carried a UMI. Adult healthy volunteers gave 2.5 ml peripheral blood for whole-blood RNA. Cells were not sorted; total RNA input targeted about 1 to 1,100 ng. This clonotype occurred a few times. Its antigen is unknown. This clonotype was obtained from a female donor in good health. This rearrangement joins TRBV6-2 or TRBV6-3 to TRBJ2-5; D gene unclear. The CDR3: CASSPRRETQYF. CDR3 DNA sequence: TGTGCCAGCAGCCCTCGTCGGGAGACCCAGTACTTC.